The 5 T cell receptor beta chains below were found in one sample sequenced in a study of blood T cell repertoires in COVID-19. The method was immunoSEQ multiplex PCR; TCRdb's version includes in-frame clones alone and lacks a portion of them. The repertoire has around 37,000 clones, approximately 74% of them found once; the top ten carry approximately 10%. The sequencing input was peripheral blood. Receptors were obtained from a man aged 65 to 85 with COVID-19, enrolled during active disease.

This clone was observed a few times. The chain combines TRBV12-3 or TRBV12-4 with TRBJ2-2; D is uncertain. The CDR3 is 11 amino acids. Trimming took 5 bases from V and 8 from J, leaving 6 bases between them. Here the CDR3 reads CASSPVGELFF. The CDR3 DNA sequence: TGTGCCAGCAGTCCCGTGGGGGAGCTGTTTTTT.

The CDR3: CASSYGQAILYGYTF. CDR3 bases: TGTGCCAGCAGTTACGGACAGGCGATACTCTATGGCTACACCTTC. This chain uses TRBV5-6 with TRBJ1-2; 7 bases are shared with TRBD1. This CDR3 is built from 15 residues. The germline gives CDR1 SGHDT, CDR2 YYEEEE. V lost 5 bases to trimming and J lost 4 bases; unmatched junction nucleotides: 11. Combining the CDR3 with reference TRBV5-6 and TRBJ1-2 gives the whole variable domain DAGVTQSPTHLIKTRGQQVTLRCSPKSGHDTVSWYQQALGQGPQFIFQYYEEEERQRGNFPDRFSGHQFPNYSSELNVNALLLGDSALYLCASSYGQAILYGYTFGSGTRLTVV.

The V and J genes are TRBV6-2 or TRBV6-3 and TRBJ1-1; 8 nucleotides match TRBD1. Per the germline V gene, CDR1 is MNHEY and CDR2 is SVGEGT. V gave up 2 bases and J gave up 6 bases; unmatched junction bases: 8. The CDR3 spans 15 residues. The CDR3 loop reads CASSYAGGRTAEAFF. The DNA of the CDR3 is TGTGCCAGCAGTTACGCAGGGGGCCGGACGGCTGAAGCTTTCTTT.

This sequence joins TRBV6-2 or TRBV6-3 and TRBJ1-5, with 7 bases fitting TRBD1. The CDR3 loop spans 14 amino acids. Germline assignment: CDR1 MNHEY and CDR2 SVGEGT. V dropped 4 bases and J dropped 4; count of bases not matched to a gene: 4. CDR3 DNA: TGTGCCAGCAGTTCGGGGACAGCTAATCAGCCCCAGCATTTT. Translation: CASSSGTANQPQHF.

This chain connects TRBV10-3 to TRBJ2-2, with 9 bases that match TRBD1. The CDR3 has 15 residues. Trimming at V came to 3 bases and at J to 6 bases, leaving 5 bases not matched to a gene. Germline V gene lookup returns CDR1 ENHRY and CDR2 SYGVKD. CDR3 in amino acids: CAISDDRGIAGELFF. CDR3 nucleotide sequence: TGTGCCATCAGTGACGACAGGGGGATCGCCGGGGAGCTGTTTTTT.